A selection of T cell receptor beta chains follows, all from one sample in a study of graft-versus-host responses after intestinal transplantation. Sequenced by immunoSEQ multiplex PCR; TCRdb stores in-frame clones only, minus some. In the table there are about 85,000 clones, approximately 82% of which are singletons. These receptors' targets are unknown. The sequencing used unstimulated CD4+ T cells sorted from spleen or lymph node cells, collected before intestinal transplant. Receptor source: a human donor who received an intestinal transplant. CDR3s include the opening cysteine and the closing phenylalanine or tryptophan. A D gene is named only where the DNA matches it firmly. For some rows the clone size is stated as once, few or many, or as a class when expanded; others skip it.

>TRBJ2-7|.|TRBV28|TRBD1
CASTTPGQGYEQYF
TGTGCCAGCACCACCCCGGGACAGGGATACGAGCAGTACTTC
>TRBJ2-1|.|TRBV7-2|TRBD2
CASSLALGRGYNEQFF
TGTGCCAGCAGCTTAGCGCTCGGGAGGGGTTACAATGAGCAGTTCTTC
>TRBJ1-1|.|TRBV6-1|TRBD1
CASSETGGDTEAFF
TGTGCCAGCAGTGAGACAGGGGGAGACACTGAAGCTTTCTTT
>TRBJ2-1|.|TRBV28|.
CASGGQNNEQFF
TGTGCCAGCGGGGGACAAAACAATGAGCAGTTCTTC
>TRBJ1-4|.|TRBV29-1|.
CSVDPGANEKLFF
TGCAGCGTTGATCCAGGGGCTAATGAAAAACTGTTTTTT
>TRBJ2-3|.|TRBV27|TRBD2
CASSTGLAADTQYF
TGTGCCAGCAGTACCGGACTAGCGGCAGATACGCAGTATTTT
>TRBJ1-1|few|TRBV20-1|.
CSAGGGGKAFF
TGCAGTGCCGGGGGTGGAGGGAAGGCTTTCTTT
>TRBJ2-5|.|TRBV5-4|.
CASSFERETQYF
TGTGCCAGCAGCTTTGAGAGGGAGACCCAGTACTTC
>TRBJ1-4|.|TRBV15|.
CATSRDGRENEKLFF
TGTGCCACCAGCAGAGATGGGAGAGAAAATGAAAAACTGTTTTTT
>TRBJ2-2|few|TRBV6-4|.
CASSDMKDREGRELFF
TGTGCCAGCAGTGACATGAAGGACAGGGAGGGCCGGGAGCTGTTTTTT
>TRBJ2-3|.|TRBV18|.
CASSPKIGGTSTDTQYF
TGTGCCAGCTCACCGAAAATCGGGGGAACTAGCACAGATACGCAGTATTTT
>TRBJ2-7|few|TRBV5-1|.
CASSLEGVYEQYF
TGCGCCAGCAGCTTAGAGGGTGTGTACGAGCAGTACTTC
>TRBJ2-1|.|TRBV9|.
CASSVDSLGNEQFF
TGTGCCAGCAGCGTAGACAGTTTAGGCAATGAGCAGTTCTTC
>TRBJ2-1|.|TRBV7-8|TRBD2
CASSSKAGGVYNEQFF
TGTGCCAGCAGTTCTAAAGCGGGAGGGGTTTACAATGAGCAGTTCTTC
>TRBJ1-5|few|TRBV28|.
CASSRPSGEPQHF
TGTGCCAGCAGCCGACCCTCAGGGGAGCCCCAGCATTTT
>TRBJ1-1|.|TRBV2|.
CASSAEGNTEAFF
TGTGCCAGCAGTGCCGAGGGGAACACTGAAGCTTTCTTT
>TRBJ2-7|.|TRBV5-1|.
CASSLPSSSYEQYF
TGCGCCAGCAGCTTGCCCTCCAGCTCCTACGAGCAGTACTTC
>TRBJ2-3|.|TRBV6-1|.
CASSASFTDTQYF
TGTGCCAGCAGTGCTTCGTTCACAGATACGCAGTATTTT
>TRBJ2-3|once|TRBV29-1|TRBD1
CSVAPGQDTDTQYF
TGCAGCGTGGCCCCGGGACAGGACACAGATACGCAGTATTTT